This entry is about one T cell receptor beta chain. The CDR3 has 13 residues. Germline-derived CDR1 and CDR2 are MDHEN and SYDVKM. The V and J ends lost 8 bases and 4 bases, in that order; junction bases with no gene match: 7. The time point denotes: persistent/refractory GD, antithyroid drugs over 5 years with positive TRAb. Construction of the TCR library relied on RNA isolated from PBMCs. The data originate from a study of regulatory T cells in long-lasting Graves disease. With iRepertoire HTBI primers and Arm-PCR of CDR3 regions, TCR beta libraries were built. Using its own MiXCR run on the multiplex PCR reads, TCRdb lists one record per CDR3 protein. The sample lists 300,000 or so distinct CDR3 sequences; around a fifth were seen once.

This specimen was peripheral blood mononuclear cells (PBMCs), taken when the disease was refractory, from a patient treated with antithyroid drugs. The chain links TRBV28 to TRBJ1-2; 7 positions agree with TRBD1. The source is a female donor with Graves disease. As DNA, the CDR3 is TGTGCCAGCGCCGTGGACAGGTTCTATGGCTACACCTTC. It encodes CASAVDRFYGYTF.